The 19 T cell receptor beta chains presented below share a single source sample, sequenced in a study of shared T cell receptors in the human thymus. Using immunoSEQ multiplex PCR, the repertoire was profiled, and TCRdb retains in-frame clones only, with some absent. Here the sample spans more than 550,000 clones, around 87% being singletons. These data were also reused for a study on human thymus T cells.

The sample was thymocytes. These receptors came from a boy younger than two with a congenital heart defect.

The V and J genes are TRBV6-6 and TRBJ1-5, with TRBD1 identical over 10 bases. The CDR3 is 15 amino acids. Trimming cost V 2 bases and J 3 bases; bases outside gene matches: 1. Germline assignment: CDR1 MNHNY and CDR2 SVGAGI (reference sequence). CDR3 protein: CASSYDRGLNQPQHF. For the CDR3, the DNA is TGTGCCAGCAGTTACGACAGGGGGCTCAATCAGCCCCAGCATTTT.

This clone was seen only a few times. This sequence joins TRBV18 and TRBJ1-1; 7 bases fit TRBD1. Germline-derived CDR1 and CDR2 are KGHSH and LQKENI. CDR3 size: 15 residues. J was trimmed by 1 base and V by 4 bases; bases with no gene match: 6. CDR3 in amino acids: CASSLTRGTNTEAFF. The CDR3 DNA is TGTGCCAGCTCACTAACCAGGGGGACGAACACTGAAGCTTTCTTT.

The chain couples TRBV9 to TRBJ1-1; 10 bases fit TRBD1. Germline assignment: CDR1 SGDLS and CDR2 YYNGEE. V gave up 4 bases and J gave up 5 bases; unmatched junction bases: 8. This CDR3 region has 15 residues. CDR3 region: CASSPRDRGRTEAFF. CDR3 DNA: TGTGCCAGCAGCCCGAGGGACAGGGGTAGGACTGAAGCTTTCTTT.

The chain couples TRBV7-6 to TRBJ1-5, with TRBD1 identical over 8 bases. Germline loops: CDR1 SGHVS, CDR2 FNYEAQ. This CDR3 spans 15 amino acids. J lost 6 bases, V lost 5 bases, and 9 bases had no gene match. CDR3 in amino acids: CASSPRTGNGQPQHF. The CDR3 nucleotides read TGTGCCAGCAGCCCGCGGACAGGGAACGGTCAGCCCCAGCATTTT.

CDR3 nucleotides: TGCGCCAGCAGTGACGGGACAGGAGGGCAAGAGACCCAGTACTTC. Protein: CASSDGTGGQETQYF. This chain joins TRBV10-1 and TRBJ2-5; 8 bases line up with TRBD1. CDR1 is WNHNN and CDR2 is SYGVQD in the germline V gene (reference sequence). This CDR3 is 15 amino acids long. J was trimmed by 2 bases and V by 3 bases; bases with no gene match: 5.

This clone has just one count. This rearrangement joins TRBV7-9 to TRBJ2-6; 10 nucleotides align to TRBD2. Germline V gene sequence: CDR1 SEHNR, CDR2 FQNEAQ (reference sequence). The CDR3 has 16 residues. The junction had 1 base not matched to a gene; V was cut back by 2 bases and J by 3 bases. The CDR3 coding sequence is TGTGCCAGCAGCTTATTAGCGGGGGGTGGGGCCAACGTCCTGACTTTC. It translates to CASSLLAGGGANVLTF.

The chain uses TRBV15 and TRBJ2-1; possible D gene TRBD1, 6 bases. V lost 2 bases and J 9 bases, leaving 14 bases between the germline ends. The CDR3 loop spans 14 amino acids. Germline CDR1 is LNHNV and CDR2 is YYDKDF (reference sequence). The CDR3 DNA reads TGTGCCACCAGCAGAAGACAGGATCTGGGTGAGCAGTTCTTC. Its translation: CATSRRQDLGEQFF. Drawing the rest from reference TRBV15 and TRBJ2-1, the complete variable domain is DAMVIQNPRYQVTQFGKPVTLSCSQTLNHNVMYWYQQKSSQAPKLLFHYYDKDFNNEADTPDNFQSRRPNTSFCFLDIRSPGLGDTAMYLCATSRRQDLGEQFFGPGTRLTVL.

This clone was detected only once. The chain uses TRBV5-1 and TRBJ1-1; D perhaps matches TRBD1 (6 bases). Per the germline V gene, CDR1 is SGHRS and CDR2 is YFSETQ. The germline V and J ends were trimmed by 1 base and 6 bases, with 13 bases remaining between them. The CDR3 consists of 14 residues. This CDR3 is CASSLSTGSPEAFF. DNA for the CDR3: TGCGCCAGCAGCTTGTCAACAGGGTCCCCTGAAGCTTTCTTT.

The count of this clone is one. This chain connects TRBV4-3 to TRBJ2-3, with a weak D call TRBD2 (5 bases). This CDR3 comprises 17 residues. Trimming took off 1 base at V and 0 bases at J, with 14 bases between the two ends. Germline V CDR1 and CDR2: LGHNA, YSLEER. The DNA for the CDR3 is TGCGCCAGCAGCCAAGCCCAGCCCGGGGATAGCACAGATACGCAGTATTTT. This translates into CASSQAQPGDSTDTQYF.

The J gene is TRBJ2-3, the V gene TRBV11-2; the match to TRBD1 covers 9 bases. This CDR3 spans 18 amino acids. Germline V lookup: CDR1 SGHAT, CDR2 FQNNGV. The V and J ends lost 4 bases and 0 bases, in that order; junction bases with no gene match: 11. Here the CDR3 DNA reads TGTGCCAGCAGCTCAGAAGAACAGGGGGCGATTAGCACAGATACGCAGTATTTT. Translating it yields CASSSEEQGAISTDTQYF.

The chain carries TRBV9 and TRBJ2-1; perhaps TRBD2 as D (6 bases). CDR1 and CDR2 (germline): SGDLS, YYNGEE. Trimming took 4 bases from V and 7 from J, leaving 27 bases between them. The CDR3 consists of 18 residues. The CDR3 DNA reads TGTGCCAGCAGCCCCCAGATAGGAGGGGAAGAGAGATTAAATGAGCAGTTCTTC. Translated: CASSPQIGGEERLNEQFF. Together with reference TRBV9 and TRBJ2-1, the CDR3 gives the full variable domain: DSGVTQTPKHLITATGQRVTLRCSPRSGDLSVYWYQQSLDQGLQFLIQYYNGEERAKGNILERFSAQQFPDLHSELNLSSLELGDSALYFCASSPQIGGEERLNEQFFGPGTRLTVL.

This clone was counted only a few times. The gene calls are TRBV19 and TRBJ2-1, with TRBD2 matching 8 bases. CDR3 size: 20 residues. Per the germline V gene, CDR1 is LNHDA and CDR2 is SQIVND (reference sequence). V lost 6 bases, J lost 3 bases, and 22 bases stayed unmatched. CDR3: CASSPRGWGLERALYNEQFF. CDR3 coding DNA: TGTGCCAGTAGCCCCCGCGGGTGGGGACTAGAAAGGGCACTCTACAATGAGCAGTTCTTC. Looking up the rest from reference TRBV19 and TRBJ2-1 gives the full variable domain: DGGITQSPKYLFRKEGQNVTLSCEQNLNHDAMYWYRQDPGQGLRLIYYSQIVNDFQKGDIAEGYSVSREKKESFPLTVTSAQKNPTAFYLCASSPRGWGLERALYNEQFFGPGTRLTVL.

The J gene is TRBJ1-5, the V gene TRBV28; the D is unclear. V was pared by 8 bases and J by 4 bases, with 15 bases between. CDR1 is MDHEN and CDR2 is SYDVKM in the germline V gene. The CDR3 runs 14 residues. DNA for the CDR3: TGTGCCAGCGGTTCCCAGGATCGGAATCAGCCCCAGCATTTT. The encoded protein is CASGSQDRNQPQHF.

J is TRBJ1-5 and V is TRBV4-1, with D hard to call. The CDR3 runs to 16 residues. The germline V gene has CDR1 MGHRA and CDR2 YSYEKL. Trimming shortened V by 0 bases and J by 0 bases, and 9 bases separated the two germline ends. CDR3 nucleotide sequence: TGCGCCAGCAGCCAAGATTCAGACTATAGCAATCAGCCCCAGCATTTT. Protein sequence: CASSQDSDYSNQPQHF.

This sequence joins TRBV18 and TRBJ2-1, with D possibly TRBD2 on 5 matching bases. V was trimmed by 1 base and J by 7 bases, leaving 11 bases between them. Germline V lookup: CDR1 KGHSH, CDR2 LQKENI. The CDR3 length is 14 residues. The chain's CDR3 is CASSPREMINEQFF. The CDR3 DNA reads as TGTGCCAGCTCACCACGGGAGATGATAAATGAGCAGTTCTTC.

There are a few counts of this clone. The gene calls are TRBV4-2 and TRBJ1-1; 7 bases are shared with TRBD1. CDR1 is LGHNA, CDR2 YNFKEQ, per germline. The CDR3 has 17 amino acids. J gave up 3 bases and V 2 bases, and 12 bases lay outside the gene matches. CDR3 loop: CASSQSDAGGRDTEAFF. CDR3 nucleotide sequence: TGTGCCAGCAGCCAATCAGATGCAGGGGGTAGGGACACTGAAGCTTTCTTT.

This chain links TRBV6-1 with TRBJ1-5; D not resolved. This CDR3 region has 16 residues. Per germline, CDR1 MNHNS and CDR2 SASEGT. Trimming pared 3 bases from V and 6 bases from J, leaving 18 bases between. Here the CDR3 reads CASSERAGLVGQPQHF. DNA for the CDR3: TGTGCCAGCAGTGAGAGGGCAGGTCTAGTGGGTCAGCCCCAGCATTTT.

V and J are TRBV4-3 and TRBJ2-2; tentatively, D is TRBD1 (5 bases). CDR1 and CDR2 (germline): LGHNA, YSLEER. The CDR3 sequence is 17 residues long. The ends were cut back, 6 bases at V and 6 bases at J, with 23 bases in the middle. Written as DNA, the CDR3 is TGCGCCAGCAGACGAATTCGAGAAAGGGGCTATGCCGGGGAGCTGTTTTTT. Protein product: CASRRIRERGYAGELFF.

J is TRBJ2-2 and V is TRBV5-1; 8 nucleotides match TRBD2. The CDR3 is 18 amino acids. CDR1 and CDR2 (germline): SGHRS, YFSETQ. V gave up 1 base and J gave up 4 bases; unmatched junction bases: 12. For the CDR3, the DNA is TGCGCCAGCAGCTTGTTATCCGACGGGAGGGATGTCACCGGGGAGCTGTTTTTT. This encodes CASSLLSDGRDVTGELFF.